This T cell receptor (beta chain) was found in a study of T cell repertoires in cytomegalovirus infection. Background on the study: Recently described HLA-C-restricted plus well-studied HLA-B-restricted CMV epitopes were used. Study-level points and caveats: Clonotype analysis showed dominance of the ex vivo response by HLA-C-restricted CMV-specific TCR beta clonotypes.

Trimming removed 0 bases at V and 1 base at J, with 10 bases between. This CDR3 has 17 amino acids. Germline CDR1 and CDR2: LGHDT and YNNKEL (reference sequence). This clonotype occurred a few times. What it recognizes is unknown. TCRdb independently ran MiXCR on the reads; one entry per CDR3 protein. The sample has 450,000 to 600,000 distinct CDR3 sequences; about 33% are singletons. This specimen consisted of cultured PBMCs, obtained from culture after CMV antigen stimulation. The TCR was taken from a human donor in good health (CMV status not recorded). Some clones in this sample may be carry-over from other donors' samples. J is TRBJ2-6 and V is TRBV3-1; D unclear. The CDR3 loop is CASSQDIGKSGANVLTF. CDR3 in DNA: TGTGCCAGCAGCCAAGATATTGGAAAATCTGGGGCCAACGTCCTGACTTTC.